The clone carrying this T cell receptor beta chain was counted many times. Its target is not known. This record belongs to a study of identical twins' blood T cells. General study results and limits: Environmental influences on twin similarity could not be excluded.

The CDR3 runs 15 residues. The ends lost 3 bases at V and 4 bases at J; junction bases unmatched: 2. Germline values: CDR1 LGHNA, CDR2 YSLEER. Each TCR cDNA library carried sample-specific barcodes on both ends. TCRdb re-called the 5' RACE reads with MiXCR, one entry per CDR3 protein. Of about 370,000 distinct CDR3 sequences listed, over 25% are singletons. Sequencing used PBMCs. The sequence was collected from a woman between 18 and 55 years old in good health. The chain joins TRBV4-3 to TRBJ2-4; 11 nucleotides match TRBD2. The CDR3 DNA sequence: TGCGCCAGCAGCCAGGGGACTAGCGGTAAAAACATTCAGTACTTC. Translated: CASSQGTSGKNIQYF.